The rows below give T cell receptor beta chains drawn from one sample of a study of graft-versus-host responses after intestinal transplantation. Generated by immunoSEQ multiplex PCR, the TCRdb table keeps only in-frame clones and is missing some. The repertoire consists of over 65,000 clones, with about 90% occurring once and the leading ten covering about 0.63%. Here the sequenced sample was PBMCs, taken 98 days after intestinal transplantation. All receptors derive from a human patient who received an intestinal transplant, so some T cells may come from the graft donor. Each CDR3 is given with its conserved first and last residue. The D gene is left open where the match is weak. Rows may omit the clone size; those that give it use once, few, many or a size class.

abundance	d_gene	len	v_gene	j_gene	CDR3nt	CDR3aa
-	TRBD2	17	TRBV9	TRBJ2-5	TGTGCCAGCAGCACGATGGGACTAGCGGGAGGCCAAGAGACCCAGTACTTC	CASSTMGLAGGQETQYF
-	-	15	TRBV7-4	TRBJ1-1	TGTGCCAGCAGTCCACGACCCAGGGGCCACACTGAAGCTTTCTTT	CASSPRPRGHTEAFF
once	-	18	TRBV19	TRBJ2-7	TGTGCCAGTAGTCCTCTCCCCAGTATTAGCGGTTACTACTACGAGCAGTACTTC	CASSPLPSISGYYYEQYF
once	-	13	TRBV5-1	TRBJ1-1	TGCGCCAGCAGCCTACCGGGACAAATTGAAGCTTTCTTT	CASSLPGQIEAFF
-	-	12	TRBV2	TRBJ1-5	TGTGCCAGCACAGGGGGCAATCAGCCCCAGCATTTT	CASTGGNQPQHF
-	TRBD2	15	TRBV30	TRBJ2-5	TGTGCCTGGAGTCGGCTAGCGGAAGTCCAAGAGACCCAGTACTTC	CAWSRLAEVQETQYF
once	TRBD1	16	TRBV2	TRBJ2-3	TGTGCCAGCAGGAGGACAGGGGGCGAGCGCCCAGATACGCAGTATTTT	CASRRTGGERPDTQYF
-	-	13	TRBV6-6	TRBJ1-2	TGTGCCAGCAGTTACTCGAGGACCTATGGCTACACCTTC	CASSYSRTYGYTF
-	-	12	TRBV6-5	TRBJ2-3	TGTGCCAGCAGTCCGTTGGGGGATACGCAGTATTTT	CASSPLGDTQYF
-	TRBD2	18	TRBV28	TRBJ2-5	TGTGCCAGCAGTTTCGTGGGACTAGCGGGAGGAATAATGGAGACCCAGTACTTC	CASSFVGLAGGIMETQYF
-	-	13	TRBV7-3	TRBJ2-3	TGTGCCAGCAGCTTTTACAGGGAAGATACGCAGTATTTT	CASSFYREDTQYF
-	TRBD2	20	TRBV19	TRBJ2-1	TGTGCCAGTAGTCGAATCCGGACTAGCGGGAGGGTGAGCTCCTACAATGAGCAGTTCTTC	CASSRIRTSGRVSSYNEQFF
-	-	12	TRBV6-5	TRBJ2-3	TGTGCCAGCAGACAGGGCGGCGATACGCAGTATTTT	CASRQGGDTQYF
-	-	18	TRBV6-1	TRBJ2-2	TGTGCCAGCAGTGAAGACCCCGGGTGGGCGGTAAACACCGGGGAGCTGTTTTTT	CASSEDPGWAVNTGELFF
-	-	17	TRBV28	TRBJ2-5	TGTGCCAGCAGTTCAGCAGGGGGGGCGGGAGCCGGGGAGACCCAGTACTTC	CASSSAGGAGAGETQYF
once	-	14	TRBV5-4	TRBJ2-2	TGTGCCAGCAGCTCCACCCACAGGACCGGGGAGCTGTTTTTT	CASSSTHRTGELFF
-	TRBD1	15	TRBV13	TRBJ2-7	TGTGCCAGCACCCAAACAGGGGGCAGCTCCTACGAGCAGTACTTC	CASTQTGGSSYEQYF
few	TRBD1	11	TRBV2	TRBJ1-2	TGTGCCAGCAGTACGGACAGGGCGTTCACCTTC	CASSTDRAFTF
-	TRBD2	16	TRBV19	TRBJ2-1	TGTGCCAGTAGTAGCCCGCGGGGGGGCTCCTACAATGAGCAGTTCTTC	CASSSPRGGSYNEQFF
-	TRBD1	15	TRBV25-1	TRBJ2-3	TGTGCCAGCAGTGGGACAGGGGTCCCCACAGATACGCAGTATTTT	CASSGTGVPTDTQYF
-	-	15	TRBV21-1	TRBJ1-5	TGTGCCAGAGGGTGGGGGGCCCATAGCAATCAGCCCCAGCATTTT	CARGWGAHSNQPQHF
-	-	13	TRBV7-3	TRBJ1-2	TGTGCCAGCAGCTTAATGGCGGGAGATGGCTACACCTTC	CASSLMAGDGYTF
-	-	18	TRBV7-7	TRBJ2-7	TGTGCCAGCAGCTTTCGGCCTCAGGGAGGGGGAAGCTCCTACGAGCAGTACTTC	CASSFRPQGGGSSYEQYF
-	TRBD1	14	TRBV5-4	TRBJ2-7	TGTGCCAGCAGTAAAGATACAGGGGCCCGCGAGCAGTACTTC	CASSKDTGAREQYF
-	-	15	TRBV7-7	TRBJ2-5	TGTGCCAGCAGCTCGGACAGTGGAGCGAAAGAGACCCAGTACTTC	CASSSDSGAKETQYF
once	-	14	TRBV19	TRBJ1-2	TGTGCCAGTAGTATAGGGACGGTGAACTATGGCTACACCTTC	CASSIGTVNYGYTF
-	-	17	TRBV2	TRBJ1-6	TGTGCCAGCAGTGATTCGGCAGTGCCCTCCTATAATTCACCCCTCCACTTT	CASSDSAVPSYNSPLHF
-	TRBD2	16	TRBV5-1	TRBJ2-3	TGCGCCAGCAGCGCAGGACTAGCGGGGAGCACAGATACGCAGTATTTT	CASSAGLAGSTDTQYF
-	-	14	TRBV5-1	TRBJ2-5	TGCGCCAGCAGCTTGGGGGCAGTTCAAGAGACCCAGTACTTC	CASSLGAVQETQYF
-	-	17	TRBV29-1	TRBJ2-3	TGCAGCGTTGAAGAGGGGGGACGGGGGAGGAGCACAGATACGCAGTATTTT	CSVEEGGRGRSTDTQYF
-	-	13	TRBV7-2	TRBJ2-7	TGTGCCAGCAGCTTAACGGTGTTCTACGAGCAGTACTTC	CASSLTVFYEQYF
-	-	16	TRBV2	TRBJ1-6	TGTGCCAGCATCGGTTCCACAGGCCGTAATAATTCACCCCTCCACTTT	CASIGSTGRNNSPLHF
-	-	15	TRBV28	TRBJ1-5	TGTGCCAGCAGTTTGAACCCAGTGAACAATCAGCCCCAGCATTTT	CASSLNPVNNQPQHF
-	-	13	TRBV7-2	TRBJ2-7	TGTGCCAGCAGCTTAGCACAGAGCTACGAGCAGTACTTC	CASSLAQSYEQYF
-	-	16	TRBV5-1	TRBJ2-3	TGCGCCAGCAGCTTAGCTCAGGAAAGAGGCACAGATACGCAGTATTTT	CASSLAQERGTDTQYF
-	-	14	TRBV7-9	TRBJ2-4	TGTGCCAGCAGCTGGGATTCAGGGCTAAACATTCAGTACTTC	CASSWDSGLNIQYF
-	TRBD1	16	TRBV5-1	TRBJ2-5	TGCGCCAGCAGCTTGGGTTCAGGGACAGGGGGTGAGACCCAGTACTTC	CASSLGSGTGGETQYF
-	TRBD2	15	TRBV5-1	TRBJ2-7	TGCGCCAGCAGCTCTATCACTAGCGGGCACTACGAGCAGTACTTC	CASSSITSGHYEQYF
-	-	14	TRBV7-9	TRBJ2-5	TGTGCCAGCAGCTTAATAGGTAGAGAAGAGACCCAGTACTTC	CASSLIGREETQYF
-	-	14	TRBV15	TRBJ2-3	TGTGCCACGGCCCCCCTAAGCAGAACAGATACGCAGTATTTT	CATAPLSRTDTQYF
-	-	15	TRBV6-5	TRBJ1-3	TGTGCCAGCAGTTATACGGACCACTCTGGAAACACCATATATTTT	CASSYTDHSGNTIYF
-	TRBD2	11	TRBV2	TRBJ2-5	TGTGCCAGCGGGGGGGTGGAGACCCAGTACTTC	CASGGVETQYF
-	-	13	TRBV10-3	TRBJ2-5	TGTGCCATCAGTGAACCGGGGGTAGAGACCCAGTACTTC	CAISEPGVETQYF
once	-	16	TRBV7-6	TRBJ2-2	TGTGCCAGCAGCCCCTTGAACAGGGCGAACACCGGGGAGCTGTTTTTT	CASSPLNRANTGELFF
-	-	16	TRBV5-1	TRBJ1-1	TGCGCCAGCAGCCCGAGGAAGATCCCCCTTTTGCAGGAAGCTTTCTTT	CASSPRKIPLLQEAFF
-	-	14	TRBV7-2	TRBJ1-5	TGTGCCAGCAGCTTAGTAGTTGGCAATCAGCCCCAGCATTTT	CASSLVVGNQPQHF
-	-	13	TRBV2	TRBJ2-1	TGTGCCAGCAGTGAAGCGGGGGATTCCCCGCAGTTCTTC	CASSEAGDSPQFF
once	TRBD1	13	TRBV7-8	TRBJ2-7	TGTGCCAGCAGCTTAGACAGGGGGTACGAGCAGTACTTC	CASSLDRGYEQYF
-	-	14	TRBV5-1	TRBJ2-7	TGCGCCAGCAGCCTAGGGACTGAAATCGACGAGCAGTACTTC	CASSLGTEIDEQYF
-	TRBD1	16	TRBV4-1	TRBJ2-7	TGCGCCAGCAGCCAAGCCATAGGGACAGGGCTCCACGAGCAGTACTTC	CASSQAIGTGLHEQYF
-	-	13	TRBV9	TRBJ2-3	TGTGCCAGCAGCGAGGGACCTAGCGATACGCAGTATTTT	CASSEGPSDTQYF
-	TRBD1	13	TRBV29-1	TRBJ2-1	TGCAGCGTTGACGGGACAGCCTACAATGAGCAGTTCTTC	CSVDGTAYNEQFF
-	-	17	TRBV18	TRBJ2-3	TGTGCCAGCTCACCACCTCGACAGTTCTCTAGCACAGATACGCAGTATTTT	CASSPPRQFSSTDTQYF